This TCR beta chain came from a study of beta chain features in type 1 diabetes. Study-wide points: The analysis here could not establish whether HLA type shapes TCRB rearrangement.

Worth noting for this clone: The antigen is unknown.

The sequenced template was cDNA made from the entire isolated RNA. Here immunoSEQ multiplex PCR was the method, and the copy in TCRdb shows in-frame clones only, minus some. The table includes 350,000 or so clones, roughly 21% detected once. V shed 8 bases and J shed 7 bases, with 18 bases lying between them. Germline-derived CDR1 and CDR2 are KGHSH and LQKENI. The CDR3 consists of 14 residues. Averaging approximately 0.11 L, one heparinised blood draw was given by each donor. This TCR came from a woman between 18 and 29 years old in good health. The specimen sequenced was naive CD4+ T cells from blood. V and J are TRBV18 and TRBJ2-4; tentative D call: TRBD2 (5 bases). CDR3 sequence (DNA): TGTGCCAGCACCAAGGGAGACTCCGGCAACATTCAGTACTTC. Protein: CASTKGDSGNIQYF. Using reference TRBV18 and TRBJ2-4 for the parts outside the CDR3, the full variable domain is NAGVMQNPRHLVRRRGQEARLRCSPMKGHSHVYWYRQLPEEGLKFMVYLQKENIIDESGMPKERFSAEFPKEGPSILRIQQVVRGDSAAYFCASTKGDSGNIQYFGAGTRLSVL.